A selection of T cell receptor beta chains follows, all from one sample in a study of blood T cell repertoires in COVID-19. Sequencing was performed with immunoSEQ multiplex PCR; in TCRdb, only in-frame clones are kept and a portion is missing. The sample lists around 200,000 clones; 85% were seen once. The material sequenced was PBMCs or T cells enriched from blood (not recorded which). These receptors were obtained from a man between 40 and 49 years old who had recovered from COVID-19. The CDR3 runs from the conserved cysteine through the conserved F or W. The D gene is left open where the match is weak. Clone size is not always given. Where it is, it says once, few, many or a class for expanded clones.

clone size: once; V gene: TRBV5-1; D gene: NA; J gene: TRBJ2-2; CDR3 DNA: TGCGCCAGCAGCTTTGAGACAGGAGGAACCGGGGAGCTGTTTTTT; CDR3 protein: CASSFETGGTGELFF
clone size: once; V gene: TRBV19; D gene: NA; J gene: TRBJ2-3; CDR3 DNA: TGTGCCAGTAGTAACAGGGCAGATACGCAGTATTTT; CDR3 protein: CASSNRADTQYF
clone size: few; V gene: TRBV7-8; D gene: TRBD1; J gene: TRBJ1-2; CDR3 DNA: TGTGCCAGCAGCCAACCCGGGACAGGGGAAGGCTACACCTTC; CDR3 protein: CASSQPGTGEGYTF
clone size: NA; V gene: TRBV28; D gene: TRBD1; J gene: TRBJ2-7; CDR3 DNA: TGTGCCAGCAGTCCAAGAGGGACAGGGAGCTACGAGCAGTACTTC; CDR3 protein: CASSPRGTGSYEQYF
clone size: few; V gene: TRBV19; D gene: NA; J gene: TRBJ2-2; CDR3 DNA: TGTGCCAGTAGTGGGCTAGGAGGGACCGGGGAGCTGTTTTTT; CDR3 protein: CASSGLGGTGELFF
clone size: NA; V gene: TRBV28; D gene: NA; J gene: TRBJ2-7; CDR3 DNA: TGTGCCAGCGGCCGTAAGGGAGACGAGCAGTACTTC; CDR3 protein: CASGRKGDEQYF
clone size: NA; V gene: TRBV19; D gene: TRBD1; J gene: TRBJ1-3; CDR3 DNA: TGTGCCAGTAGCCCGGGACAGGGATCTGGAAACACCATATATTTT; CDR3 protein: CASSPGQGSGNTIYF
clone size: NA; V gene: TRBV29-1; D gene: TRBD1; J gene: TRBJ2-7; CDR3 DNA: TGCAGCGTTCTTCACCGGGACAGCTCCTACGAGCAGTACTTC; CDR3 protein: CSVLHRDSSYEQYF
clone size: NA; V gene: TRBV28; D gene: NA; J gene: TRBJ2-1; CDR3 DNA: TGTGCCAGCGGAGGACATGAGCAGTTCTTC; CDR3 protein: CASGGHEQFF
clone size: NA; V gene: TRBV28; D gene: TRBD1; J gene: TRBJ2-7; CDR3 DNA: TGTGCCAGCAGTCCTCGACAGGGGGCGCGCGAGCAGTACTTC; CDR3 protein: CASSPRQGAREQYF
clone size: NA; V gene: TRBV18; D gene: TRBD2; J gene: TRBJ2-7; CDR3 DNA: TGTGCCAGCTCCACCGGTGGTAGCGGGATGTACGAGCAGTACTTC; CDR3 protein: CASSTGGSGMYEQYF
clone size: NA; V gene: TRBV18; D gene: TRBD2; J gene: TRBJ2-2; CDR3 DNA: TGTGCCAGCTCACCACTCGCACTAGCGGGAGGTCGGACCGGGGAGCTGTTTTTT; CDR3 protein: CASSPLALAGGRTGELFF
clone size: NA; V gene: TRBV28; D gene: TRBD1; J gene: TRBJ1-4; CDR3 DNA: TGTGCCAGCAGTCCTCAGGGGGCGCGGGGTGAAAAACTGTTTTTT; CDR3 protein: CASSPQGARGEKLFF
clone size: NA; V gene: TRBV11-2; D gene: NA; J gene: TRBJ2-7; CDR3 DNA: TGTGCCAGCAGCTCTACGTTAGCGGAGAAGTCCTACGAGCAGTACTTC; CDR3 protein: CASSSTLAEKSYEQYF
clone size: NA; V gene: TRBV10-1; D gene: TRBD1; J gene: TRBJ2-4; CDR3 DNA: TGCGCCAGCAGTGAGTCCGGACAGGAAAACATTCAGTACTTC; CDR3 protein: CASSESGQENIQYF
clone size: NA; V gene: TRBV3-1/TRBV3-2; D gene: TRBD1; J gene: TRBJ1-2; CDR3 DNA: TGTGCCAGCAGCCAAGGGACAGGAGCTAACTATGGCTACACCTTC; CDR3 protein: CASSQGTGANYGYTF
clone size: few; V gene: TRBV4-2; D gene: TRBD2; J gene: TRBJ2-3; CDR3 DNA: TGTGCCAGCAGCCCCGAACTAGCGGGAGGAACAGATACGCAGTATTTT; CDR3 protein: CASSPELAGGTDTQYF
clone size: NA; V gene: TRBV11-3; D gene: TRBD1; J gene: TRBJ2-7; CDR3 DNA: TGTGCCAGCAGCCGACAGGGTGACGAGCAGTACTTC; CDR3 protein: CASSRQGDEQYF
clone size: NA; V gene: TRBV28; D gene: TRBD1; J gene: TRBJ1-1; CDR3 DNA: TGTGCCAGCAACACCACCCCTGGGACAGCGAACACTGAAGCTTTCTTT; CDR3 protein: CASNTTPGTANTEAFF
clone size: NA; V gene: TRBV4-3; D gene: TRBD1; J gene: TRBJ2-7; CDR3 DNA: TGCGCCAGCAGCCCATCCCCCACCAGGGGGCCAGCTCTCTCCTACGAGCAGTACTTC; CDR3 protein: CASSPSPTRGPALSYEQYF
clone size: NA; V gene: TRBV27; D gene: TRBD2; J gene: TRBJ2-1; CDR3 DNA: TGTGCCAGCAGTTTAGGGACTAGCGGGAGCGCCTACAATGAGCAGTTCTTC; CDR3 protein: CASSLGTSGSAYNEQFF
clone size: NA; V gene: TRBV5-1; D gene: TRBD1; J gene: TRBJ2-7; CDR3 DNA: TGCGCCAGCAGCTTGGCCGGGACAGGGCCCTACGAGCAGTACTTC; CDR3 protein: CASSLAGTGPYEQYF
clone size: once; V gene: TRBV10-3; D gene: TRBD1; J gene: TRBJ1-5; CDR3 DNA: TGTGCCATCAGTGTTGGACAGGGGAATCAGCCCCAGCATTTT; CDR3 protein: CAISVGQGNQPQHF
clone size: NA; V gene: TRBV9; D gene: TRBD2; J gene: TRBJ2-1; CDR3 DNA: TGTGCCAGCCGACCGGGACTAGCAGACAATGAGCAGTTCTTC; CDR3 protein: CASRPGLADNEQFF
clone size: NA; V gene: TRBV9; D gene: NA; J gene: TRBJ2-1; CDR3 DNA: TGTGCCAGCAGCGTATACGGTACTTACAGGGATGAGCAGTTCTTC; CDR3 protein: CASSVYGTYRDEQFF